This record covers a single TCR beta chain. The source of the sample is a study of blood T cell repertoires in COVID-19. Using immunoSEQ multiplex PCR, the repertoire was profiled, and TCRdb retains in-frame clones only, with some absent. The sample holds hundreds of thousands of clones, 88% seen once. The CDR3 has 16 residues. V was shortened by 0 bases and J by 0 bases, with 12 bases between the two germline ends. Germline assignment: CDR1 MGHRA and CDR2 YSYEKL. The clonotype was recovered from a woman aged 25 to 45 with COVID-19, enrolled during active disease. The sample comprised peripheral blood. This chain joins TRBV4-1 and TRBJ2-7; perhaps TRBD2 as D (5 bases). CDR3 region: CASSQETGIGSYEQYF. CDR3 sequence (DNA): TGCGCCAGCAGCCAAGAAACCGGGATCGGCTCCTACGAGCAGTACTTC.